This T cell receptor (beta chain) was recovered during a study of cytomegalovirus exposure and HLA in healthy donors. Findings and caveats of the study: Overall, 164 TCR beta chains were annotated as cytomegalovirus-associated.

Researchers ran the PCR with 60 Vbeta and 13 Jbeta primers. Measured with immunoSEQ multiplex PCR; TCRdb has only the in-frame clones, and not every one. This table has approximately 160,000 clones, roughly two thirds appearing once. CDR1 is SNHLY, CDR2 FYNNEI, per germline. The CDR3 is 15 amino acids. V lost 4 bases to trimming and J lost 6 bases; unmatched junction nucleotides: 6. As concerns this clone: Its target is not known. Other DNA sequences in this specimen translate into the identical CDR3.

The V and J genes are TRBV2 and TRBJ2-1; 10 nucleotides agree with TRBD2. The receptor's source is a woman aged 40 to 50 in good health and CMV-seropositive. The specimen sequenced was PBMCs. CDR3 nucleotides: TGTGCCAGCAGTGCCAGCGGGGGGGCCGGCAATGAGCAGTTCTTC. It specifies CASSASGGAGNEQFF.